The clone carrying this T cell receptor beta chain was seen repeatedly, ten times or more. Its antigen is undetermined. RNA transcripts gave rise to amplified TCR beta CDR3 regions. First-round RT-PCR of the TCR CDR3 relied on the HTBI primer set. MiXCR was run by TCRdb on the multiplex PCR reads, yielding one entry per CDR3 protein. The repertoire includes 650,000 to 800,000 distinct CDR3 sequences, roughly 45% of them detected once, and less than 9.5% sits in the top ten. Exclusion criteria comprised uncontrolled infection, other autoimmune disease, pregnancy or lactation. The data are from a study of T cells in Graves' hyperthyroidism and ophthalmopathy. General observations from the study: Ophthalmopathy was separated from stable hyperthyroidism by a 13 V-J model.

The CDR3 covers 14 residues. Trimming took 10 bases from V and 0 from J, leaving 13 bases between them. CDR1 and CDR2 from the germline V gene are ENHRY and SYGVKD. This sequence joins TRBV10-3 and TRBJ1-5; a weak D match, TRBD1 (6 bases). The specimen sequenced was peripheral blood or thyroid tissue (not recorded which). This receptor was obtained from an adult man with Graves' disease, either hyperthyroidism or ophthalmopathy (not recorded which). The CDR3 here is CATRTENSNQPQHF. In nucleotides, the CDR3 is TGTGCCACTAGGACAGAAAATAGCAATCAGCCCCAGCATTTT.